The source of this TCR beta chain is a study of T cell responses to AZD1222 COVID-19 vaccine. Study conclusions and caveats: Across spike, vaccine-associated CD4 TCRs were found, dominant at 160-218 and 743-854. Targeting of unmutated variant regions was reportedly seen in nearly half of spike-specific TCRs. Clonal diversity was possibly underestimated; the donors were predominantly white British and more often female.

This CDR3 is 12 amino acids long. V lost 2 bases, J lost 8 bases, and 9 bases lay in between. The germline gives CDR1 SNHLY, CDR2 FYNNEI. The data were produced by immunoSEQ multiplex PCR, yet TCRdb's version contains in-frame clones alone and is incomplete. The repertoire holds 130,000 to 150,000 clones, over 75% seen once, with around 1.6% in the top ten. To note about this clone: Antigen specificity is unknown.

V usage is TRBV2 and J usage is TRBJ1-2; D is undetermined. The TCR was taken from an adult in good health. Sequenced material: peripheral blood, taken on day 0 of AZD1222 vaccination. In DNA, the CDR3 is TGTGCCAGCAGTGAAAATGTGGTCGGCTACACCTTC. This sequence encodes CASSENVVGYTF.